The 24 T cell receptor beta chains below all came from one sample that was sequenced in a study of blood T cell repertoires in COVID-19. Produced via immunoSEQ multiplex PCR; TCRdb's table is partial and in-frame only. The repertoire holds 200,000 to 250,000 clones, with 80% to 85% as singletons. Source material: peripheral blood. The receptor source for this set is a man under 40 with active or convalescent COVID-19.

The V gene is TRBV9, the J gene TRBJ2-1; 14 bases agree with TRBD2. The CDR3 covers 17 residues. Germline-derived CDR1 and CDR2 are SGDLS and YYNGEE. V shed 0 bases, J shed 5 bases, and the junction held 4 bases outside the gene matches. The CDR3 region is CASSVEKTSGRDNEQFF. CDR3 DNA sequence: TGTGCCAGCAGCGTAGAAAAGACTAGCGGGAGGGACAATGAGCAGTTCTTC.

This clone has a single count. The rearrangement uses TRBV7-2 and TRBJ1-2, with D perhaps TRBD1 (5 bases). V lost 7 bases and J lost 5, with 20 bases in between. CDR1 is SGHTA and CDR2 is FQGNSA in the germline V gene. CDR3 length equals 15 residues. CDR3 protein: CASTVGAGDPYGYTF. DNA of the CDR3: TGTGCCAGCACCGTGGGCGCGGGGGATCCGTATGGCTACACCTTC.

The V call is TRBV2, the J call TRBJ1-1; D is unclear. The CDR3 has 11 amino acids. The germline V and J ends were trimmed by 8 bases and 3 bases, with 7 bases remaining between them. Germline V gene lookup returns CDR1 SNHLY and CDR2 FYNNEI. The CDR3 DNA sequence: TGTGCCAGCGCGGCGTACACTGAAGCTTTCTTT. Residues: CASAAYTEAFF.

This chain joins TRBV6-5 and TRBJ1-5; TRBD1 agrees at 8 bases. Germline V gene lookup returns CDR1 MNHEY and CDR2 SVGAGI. The CDR3 has 14 amino acids. With V trimmed by 5 bases and J by 7 bases, 7 bases remained unmatched. CDR3 coding DNA: TGTGCCAGCAGTCTAGGACAGGGCGGACAGCCCCAGCATTTT. The encoded protein is CASSLGQGGQPQHF.

The V gene is TRBV6-1, the J gene TRBJ2-7; 10 positions match TRBD1. This CDR3 has 18 amino acids. Germline V gene sequence: CDR1 MNHNS, CDR2 SASEGT. J was trimmed by 4 bases and V by 0 bases; bases with no gene match: 12. The CDR3 coding sequence is TGTGCCAGCAGTGAAGCGCGGCGGGGGACAGGGGTGGGGTACGAGCAGTACTTC. As protein: CASSEARRGTGVGYEQYF.

V usage is TRBV28 and J usage is TRBJ2-3; TRBD2 is a possible D gene (6 bases). CDR3 length: 15 residues. V lost 2 bases and J 0 bases, leaving 9 bases between the germline ends. The V gene's germline CDR1 is MDHEN and CDR2 SYDVKM. The CDR3 loop reads CASSLGTPSTDTQYF. Written as DNA, the CDR3 is TGTGCCAGCAGTTTAGGGACTCCGAGCACAGATACGCAGTATTTT.

The V and J genes are TRBV19 and TRBJ2-7, with TRBD1 matching over 8 bases. V trimming: 5 bases; J trimming: 4 bases; junction bases outside the gene matches: 13. The germline CDR1 and CDR2 sequences are LNHDA and SQIVND (reference sequence). This CDR3 has 16 amino acids. The CDR3 coding sequence is TGTGCCAGTAGTGGGGTAAGGACAGGGCAAGTATACGAGCAGTACTTC. It specifies CASSGVRTGQVYEQYF.

The rearrangement uses TRBV4-3 and TRBJ2-4; weak D call: TRBD1 (5 bases). CDR3 length equals 13 residues. The germline gives CDR1 LGHNA, CDR2 YSLEER. V lost 0 bases to trimming and J lost 11 bases, with 11 bases between them. The CDR3 region has the DNA TGCGCCAGCAGCCAAGACACCAGGGCGGTTCAGTACTTC. Translated: CASSQDTRAVQYF.

The chain links TRBV7-7 to TRBJ2-7; 10 bases fit TRBD1. Trimming cost V 1 base and J 5 bases; bases outside gene matches: 5. The germline CDR1 and CDR2 sequences are SSHAT and FNYEAQ (reference sequence). CDR3 length: 15 amino acids. CDR3 sequence reads: CASSLDPGTGDEQYF. CDR3 DNA sequence: TGTGCCAGCAGCTTAGACCCCGGGACAGGGGACGAGCAGTACTTC.

The CDR3 reads CSVGAAKEGYTF. CDR3 in DNA: TGCAGCGTAGGGGCCGCGAAGGAAGGCTACACCTTC. The V and J genes are TRBV29-1 and TRBJ1-2; tentative D call: TRBD1 (5 bases). Trimming pared 6 bases from V and 8 bases from J, leaving 16 bases between. From germline, CDR1 is SQVTM and CDR2 ANQGSEA. The CDR3 has 12 amino acids.

This clone was observed a handful of times. The chain has TRBV5-6 and TRBJ2-6; D may be TRBD1 (6 bases). Between the trimmed V and J ends, which lost 6 bases and 2 bases, there was a span of 12 bases. CDR1 SGHDT and CDR2 YYEEEE come from the germline V gene. The CDR3 is 15 residues long. CDR3 nucleotide sequence: TGTGCCAGCAATTTAAGGACAGCTGGGGCCAACGTCCTGACTTTC. Residues: CASNLRTAGANVLTF.

This rearrangement joins TRBV5-1 to TRBJ1-1, with 7 bases that match TRBD1. Trimming at V came to 10 bases and at J to 1 base, leaving 13 bases not matched to a gene. The CDR3 covers 15 residues. Germline values: CDR1 SGHRS, CDR2 YFSETQ. CDR3 nucleotides: TGCGCCCTGCCCCAGGGGGGAAGGGGGAACACTGAAGCTTTCTTT. Its translation is CALPQGGRGNTEAFF.

In DNA form, the CDR3 reads TGTGCCAGCTCACGACAGGTAGCTAATGAAAAACTGTTTTTT. Its protein is CASSRQVANEKLFF. The chain couples TRBV18 to TRBJ1-4, with D possibly being TRBD1 (6 bases). V lost 4 bases and J 3 bases, leaving 9 bases between the germline ends. The germline CDR1 and CDR2 sequences are KGHSH and LQKENI. CDR3 length equals 14 residues. Combining the CDR3 with reference TRBV18 and TRBJ1-4 gives the whole variable domain NAGVMQNPRHLVRRRGQEARLRCSPMKGHSHVYWYRQLPEEGLKFMVYLQKENIIDESGMPKERFSAEFPKEGPSILRIQQVVRGDSAAYFCASSRQVANEKLFFGSGTQLSVL.

The chain links TRBV6-5 to TRBJ1-5; D gene unclear. CDR1 and CDR2 (germline): MNHEY, SVGAGI. There are 14 residues in the CDR3. Trimming pared 7 bases from V and 1 base from J, leaving 11 bases between. CDR3 nucleotide sequence: TGTGCCAGCAAGAGGGCAGCCAGCAATCAGCCCCAGCATTTT. Residues: CASKRAASNQPQHF.

The rearrangement uses TRBV5-1 and TRBJ2-1, with 7 bases aligning to TRBD2. Germline CDR1 is SGHRS and CDR2 is YFSETQ. This CDR3 has 15 amino acids. With 4 bases clipped from V and 0 bases from J, the junction kept 4 bases outside the gene matches. CDR3 sequence (DNA): TGCGCCAGCAGCGGGAGGGTCAGCTCCTACAATGAGCAGTTCTTC. It specifies CASSGRVSSYNEQFF.

Of note for this clone: Different DNA sequences within this sample yield the same CDR3. This chain connects TRBV19 to TRBJ2-7, with 10 positions matching TRBD1. Per germline, CDR1 LNHDA and CDR2 SQIVND (reference sequence). The V and J ends lost 3 bases and 2 bases, in that order; junction bases with no gene match: 1. The CDR3 is made up of 14 amino acids. CDR3 region: CASSIGQGAYEQYF. CDR3 bases: TGTGCCAGTAGTATCGGACAGGGGGCCTACGAGCAGTACTTC.

The chain uses TRBV28 and TRBJ1-2; 8 positions agree with TRBD1. Germline V CDR1 and CDR2: MDHEN, SYDVKM. This CDR3 is built from 13 residues. V shed 3 bases, J shed 8 bases, and the junction held 5 bases outside the gene matches. The CDR3 spells CASSFRGLAGYTF. The CDR3 coding sequence is TGTGCCAGCAGTTTCAGGGGGCTTGCGGGCTACACCTTC.

The rearrangement joins TRBV2 to TRBJ1-3; D is ambiguous. This CDR3 contains 12 residues. Between the trimmed V and J ends, which lost 3 bases and 3 bases, there was a span of 3 bases. Germline loops: CDR1 SNHLY, CDR2 FYNNEI. The CDR3 protein is CASSDGGNTIYF. The CDR3 nucleotides read TGTGCCAGCAGTGACGGTGGAAACACCATATATTTT.

This clone appeared once. The J gene is TRBJ2-1, the V gene TRBV30; 8 nucleotides align to TRBD2. Germline V gene sequence: CDR1 GTSNPN, CDR2 SVGIG (reference sequence). V shed 0 bases, J shed 1 base, and the junction held 8 bases outside the gene matches. The CDR3 runs 17 residues. This chain's CDR3 is CAWSVSRTSRSYNEQFF. CDR3 bases: TGTGCCTGGAGTGTAAGTAGGACTAGCAGATCCTACAATGAGCAGTTCTTC. Full variable domain (rest looked up from reference TRBV30 and TRBJ2-1): SQTIHQWPATLVQPVGSPLSLECTVEGTSNPNLYWYRQAAGRGLQLLFYSVGIGQISSEVPQNLSASRPQDRQFILSSKKLLLSDSGFYLCAWSVSRTSRSYNEQFFGPGTRLTVL.

The DNA for the CDR3 is TGTGCCAGCAGTGAAGCCCCCGAAATTAGTCTAGCGGGGGGCCAAGAGACCCAGTACTTC. It yields the protein CASSEAPEISLAGGQETQYF. The genes are TRBV6-1 and TRBJ2-5, with TRBD2 matching over 11 bases. V was pared by 0 bases and J by 1 base, with 13 bases of the junction left unmatched. Germline values: CDR1 MNHNS, CDR2 SASEGT. The CDR3 loop spans 20 amino acids.

In regard to this clone: A much more abundant neighbour one base away suggests this may be a read error. The chain is built from TRBV28 and TRBJ2-7; 7 bases agree with TRBD1. The CDR3 contains 12 residues. With 6 bases clipped from V and 3 bases from J, the junction kept 2 bases outside the gene matches. Germline CDR1 MDHEN, CDR2 SYDVKM. DNA of the CDR3: TGTGCCAGCAGCCGGGACAGCTACGAGCAGTACTTC. This gives the protein CASSRDSYEQYF.

J is TRBJ1-1 and V is TRBV29-1; no reliable D call. The CDR3 is made up of 13 amino acids. Looked up from germline, CDR1 is SQVTM and CDR2 is ANQGSEA. Trimming stripped 7 bases from V and 1 base from J, with 13 bases between. This CDR3 reads CSAGRGSNTEAFF. In nucleotides, the CDR3 is TGCAGCGCCGGACGAGGGTCGAACACTGAAGCTTTCTTT.

J is TRBJ1-6 and V is TRBV4-1; possibly TRBD1 for D (6 bases). The CDR3 has 19 amino acids. Germline-derived CDR1 and CDR2 are MGHRA and YSYEKL. The ends were cut back, 4 bases at V and 3 bases at J, with 22 bases in the middle. The CDR3 DNA is TGCGCCAGCAGCCGAGAGGTTTCCGGACAGAAAAGCTATAATTCACCCCTCCACTTT. Translated, it gives CASSREVSGQKSYNSPLHF.

The genes are TRBV20-1 and TRBJ2-1; the D gene is possibly TRBD2 (6 bases). CDR1 and CDR2 from the germline V gene are DFQATT and SNEGSKA (reference sequence). With 3 bases removed from V and 10 bases from J, the gap between germline ends came to 19 bases. CDR3 length equals 14 residues. In nucleotides, the CDR3 is TGCAGTGCTAGTAAGTGGGAGGTGGCGGGGGAGCAGTTCTTC. This encodes CSASKWEVAGEQFF.